The entry that follows covers one T cell receptor (beta chain) sequence. What it binds is not known. Random-hexamer reverse transcription was applied to about 0.45 to 1 ug RNA. The authors amplified TCR beta CDR3 across 54 Vbeta and 13 Jbeta using immunoSEQ multiplex PCR. TCRdb re-analysed the immunoSEQ multiplex PCR reads in MiXCR, keeping a single row per CDR3 protein. This table holds over 150,000 distinct CDR3 sequences, over 85% found once. The V and J ends lost 7 bases and 0 bases respectively, with 14 bases between them. CDR3 length equals 14 residues. CDR1 is DFQATT and CDR2 is SNEGSKA in the germline V gene (reference sequence). This sample was taken from a study of CD8 T cells in Susac syndrome. Sequencing of TCR beta was undertaken in CD8+ and CD4+ T cells derived from blood. FACS enriched CD8+ TEMRA cells, while bulk CD8+ and CD4+ were negatively isolated. The study's findings and limits: The authors acknowledged that their TCR sequencing and HLA analysis involved a relatively small number of individuals.

The sample comprised CD4+ T cells from PBMCs. The TCR comes from a human donor with multiple sclerosis. The chain has TRBV20-1 and TRBJ2-3, with D perhaps matching TRBD1 or TRBD2 (5 bases each). CDR3 sequence reads: CSGRQQRSTDTQYF. CDR3 coding DNA: TGCAGTGGGCGACAGCAGCGGAGCACAGATACGCAGTATTTT.